This T cell receptor beta chain stems from a study of immune characterization of retroperitoneal liposarcoma. TCRdb itself ran the PCR reads through MiXCR, one entry per CDR3 protein. The repertoire consists of about 19,000 distinct CDR3 sequences, with more than 35% occurring once and the leading ten covering 7.4%. Sample: blood. The receptor comes from a male donor with retroperitoneal liposarcoma.

CDR3: CASRKQGSGANVLTF. The CDR3 coding sequence is TGTGCCAGCAGGAAACAGGGTTCTGGGGCCAACGTCCTGACTTTC. The chain uses TRBV6-1 and TRBJ2-6, with D perhaps TRBD1 (6 bases). CDR3 length: 15 residues. CDR1 is MNHNS, CDR2 SASEGT, per germline. The V gene lost 6 bases and the J gene lost 1 base, with 10 bases spanning the gap.